These 31 T cell receptor beta chains share one sample of origin, sequenced in a study of blood T cell repertoires in COVID-19. The repertoire was sequenced with immunoSEQ multiplex PCR; TCRdb's copy has only in-frame clones and lacks some. In the table there are 80,000 to 90,000 clones, roughly 84% of which are singletons. Sequencing used peripheral blood. These receptors were collected from a woman over 75 with COVID-19, enrolled during active disease.

CDR3 sequence: CASSEGLAGAGTDTQYF. DNA for the CDR3: TGTGCCAGCAGCGAGGGACTAGCGGGAGCCGGCACAGATACGCAGTATTTT. The V call is TRBV7-9, the J call TRBJ2-3; 14 nucleotides match TRBD2. This CDR3 contains 17 residues. Germline CDR1 reads SEHNR; CDR2 reads FQNEAQ (reference sequence). With 5 bases clipped from V and 1 base from J, the junction kept 5 bases outside the gene matches.

The chain combines TRBV7-9 with TRBJ2-7; D perhaps matches TRBD1 (8 bases). The CDR3 has 14 amino acids. Germline-derived CDR1 and CDR2 are SEHNR and FQNEAQ (reference sequence). The V end was cut by 10 bases, the J end by 4 bases, with 20 bases between. The CDR3 sequence: CAIPRGDRRYEQYF. The CDR3 bases are TGTGCCATCCCTCGGGGGGACAGGAGATACGAGCAGTACTTC.

The chain couples TRBV5-1 to TRBJ2-5; 11 bases fit TRBD1. The germline V gene has CDR1 SGHRS and CDR2 YFSETQ. Germline trimming cut 4 bases from V and 4 bases from J; bases unmatched to any gene: 6. There are 15 residues in the CDR3. The CDR3 coding sequence is TGCGCCAGCAGCAATATAGGGACAGGGGGAGAGACCCAGTACTTC. Its translation is CASSNIGTGGETQYF.

Regarding this clone: The identical CDR3 is also encoded by other nucleotide sequences in the sample. V is TRBV9 and J is TRBJ2-3; D gene ambiguous. This CDR3 is 15 amino acids long. Germline loops: CDR1 SGDLS, CDR2 YYNGEE. V dropped 0 bases and J dropped 0 bases, with 8 bases sitting between them. Written as DNA, the CDR3 is TGTGCCAGCAGCGTAGTGGCAGGAAGCACAGATACGCAGTATTTT. Translated, it gives CASSVVAGSTDTQYF.

The chain joins TRBV11-2 to TRBJ2-1; 10 bases align to TRBD2. The germline CDR1 and CDR2 sequences are SGHAT and FQNNGV. The CDR3 runs 16 residues. Trimming removed 4 bases from V and 3 bases from J; junction bases left unmatched: 6. Written as DNA, the CDR3 is TGTGCCAGCAGCTCCCACACTAGCGGGATCTACAATGAGCAGTTCTTC. Translated, it gives CASSSHTSGIYNEQFF.

This chain links TRBV18 with TRBJ2-1, with TRBD1 identical over 7 bases. Trimming took 5 bases from V and 9 from J; bases not matched to a gene: 7. The germline V gene encodes CDR1 KGHSH and CDR2 LQKENI. The CDR3 totals 13 residues. CDR3 coding DNA: TGTGCCAGCTCAGAGGGACAGTTAGGTGAGCAGTTCTTC. Its protein is CASSEGQLGEQFF. The full variable domain, in which reference TRBV18 and TRBJ2-1 provide the parts outside the CDR3, is NAGVMQNPRHLVRRRGQEARLRCSPMKGHSHVYWYRQLPEEGLKFMVYLQKENIIDESGMPKERFSAEFPKEGPSILRIQQVVRGDSAAYFCASSEGQLGEQFFGPGTRLTVL.

The chain links TRBV5-5 to TRBJ2-2; TRBD2 aligns across 14 bases. Germline loops: CDR1 SGHKS, CDR2 YYEKEE (reference sequence). The CDR3 extends over 15 amino acids. The junction had 3 bases not matched to a gene; V was cut back by 3 bases and J by 8 bases. CDR3 bases: TGTGCCAGCAGCTACGGACTAGCGGGAGGTGGGGAGCTGTTTTTT. Translated, it gives CASSYGLAGGGELFF.

This chain links TRBV7-9 with TRBJ2-1, with D maybe TRBD1 (6 bases). The length of the CDR3 is 14 residues. The V gene's germline CDR1 is SEHNR and CDR2 FQNEAQ (reference sequence). V lost 5 bases, J lost 4 bases, and 12 bases lay in between. This chain's CDR3 is CASSPRTVYNEQFF. The CDR3 nucleotides read TGTGCCAGCAGCCCCCGGACAGTTTACAATGAGCAGTTCTTC.

The chain joins TRBV18 to TRBJ2-5; 9 bases fit TRBD1. The CDR3 extends over 13 amino acids. Germline V lookup: CDR1 KGHSH, CDR2 LQKENI. The ends lost 8 bases at V and 5 bases at J; junction bases unmatched: 6. This CDR3 is CASTYRGQETQYF. CDR3 in DNA: TGTGCCAGCACGTACAGGGGGCAGGAGACCCAGTACTTC.

The chain links TRBV13 to TRBJ1-2; D may be TRBD1 (6 bases). Trimming stripped 1 base from V and 8 bases from J, with 14 bases between. The germline CDR1 and CDR2 sequences are PRHDT and FYEKMQ (reference sequence). CDR3 size: 14 residues. The CDR3 DNA follows: TGTGCCAGCAGCTTAGACCACAGGGCGTGGGGCTACACCTTC. Its protein is CASSLDHRAWGYTF.

The chain uses TRBV30 and TRBJ2-1, with TRBD2 matching over 13 bases. CDR1 and CDR2 from the germline V gene are GTSNPN and SVGIG (reference sequence). The CDR3 runs to 16 residues. V shed 1 base, J shed 14 bases, and the junction held 14 bases outside the gene matches. CDR3 sequence: CAWSGALLAGGLGKFF. The CDR3 coding sequence is TGTGCCTGGAGTGGGGCGCTACTAGCGGGAGGGCTAGGGAAGTTCTTC. The full variable domain, rest sourced from reference TRBV30 and TRBJ2-1, is SQTIHQWPATLVQPVGSPLSLECTVEGTSNPNLYWYRQAAGRGLQLLFYSVGIGQISSEVPQNLSASRPQDRQFILSSKKLLLSDSGFYLCAWSGALLAGGLGKFFGPGTRLTVL.

This clone was seen a single time. The CDR3 coding sequence is TGCGCCAGCAGCCACCCCCGACACTCAACCGGGGAGCTGTTTTTT. Residues: CASSHPRHSTGELFF. V is TRBV4-1 and J is TRBJ2-2, with unresolved D. CDR1 is MGHRA, CDR2 YSYEKL, per germline. The CDR3 is 15 amino acids. Trimming removed 3 bases from V and 5 bases from J, with 13 bases in between.

The rearrangement uses TRBV30 and TRBJ2-5; D is unclear. Trimming stripped 4 bases from V and 4 bases from J, with 10 bases between. Per germline, CDR1 GTSNPN and CDR2 SVGIG (reference sequence). This CDR3 is 12 amino acids long. The CDR3 sequence: CAWNLLRETQYF. CDR3 sequence (DNA): TGTGCCTGGAACCTACTAAGAGAGACCCAGTACTTC. Based on the CDR3 plus reference TRBV30 and TRBJ2-5, the full variable domain is SQTIHQWPATLVQPVGSPLSLECTVEGTSNPNLYWYRQAAGRGLQLLFYSVGIGQISSEVPQNLSASRPQDRQFILSSKKLLLSDSGFYLCAWNLLRETQYFGPGTRLLVL.

The V call is TRBV30, the J call TRBJ2-3, with a weak D call TRBD1 (5 bases). This CDR3 spans 13 amino acids. V lost 8 bases and J 1 base, leaving 13 bases between the germline ends. Germline V gives CDR1 GTSNPN, CDR2 SVGIG (reference sequence). CDR3 DNA sequence: TGTGCCGGTCGCCTGACAGGCACAGATACGCAGTATTTT. Its translation is CAGRLTGTDTQYF.

This clone was picked up a small number of times. J is TRBJ2-2 and V is TRBV5-1, with TRBD2 identical over 11 bases. Trimming took 6 bases from V and 6 from J; bases not matched to a gene: 13. The CDR3 has 17 residues. Germline assignment: CDR1 SGHRS and CDR2 YFSETQ. The CDR3 region is CASMALLAGDWAGELFF. As DNA, the CDR3 is TGCGCCAGCATGGCCCTACTAGCGGGAGATTGGGCCGGGGAGCTGTTTTTT. Combining the CDR3 with reference TRBV5-1 and TRBJ2-2 gives the whole variable domain KAGVTQTPRYLIKTRGQQVTLSCSPISGHRSVSWYQQTPGQGLQFLFEYFSETQRNKGNFPGRFSGRQFSNSRSEMNVSTLELGDSALYLCASMALLAGDWAGELFFGEGSRLTVL.

The CDR3 protein is CASSIQGGPLSGANVLTF. In DNA, the CDR3 is TGTGCCAGCTCAATACAGGGGGGACCACTATCTGGGGCCAACGTCCTGACTTTC. The chain combines TRBV18 with TRBJ2-6; TRBD1 matches 8 bases. Germline V gives CDR1 KGHSH, CDR2 LQKENI. The ends lost 5 bases at V and 1 base at J; junction bases unmatched: 10. The CDR3 is made up of 18 amino acids.

The chain recombines TRBV2 with TRBJ2-5, with 11 bases aligning to TRBD2. The CDR3 spans 14 residues. Germline V gene lookup returns CDR1 SNHLY and CDR2 FYNNEI. V was pared by 8 bases and J by 3 bases, with 5 bases of the junction left unmatched. CDR3 DNA sequence: TGTGCCAGCGCGACTAGCGGGGCAAAAGAGACCCAGTACTTC. This translates into CASATSGAKETQYF.

This clone was recorded once. As DNA, the CDR3 is TGCAGCATAATGAGTGGAGGCGGCTACACCTTC. This sequence encodes CSIMSGGGYTF. The chain uses TRBV29-1 and TRBJ1-2, with D unclear. V lost 8 bases, J lost 8 bases, and 15 bases lay in between. Germline V gene data show CDR1 as SQVTM and CDR2 as ANQGSEA. This CDR3 contains 11 residues.

V and J are TRBV5-1 and TRBJ2-1; TRBD2 matches 10 bases. V was clipped by 4 bases and J by 1 base; unmatched bases: 2. The CDR3 has 15 amino acids. Germline CDR1 and CDR2: SGHRS and YFSETQ. CDR3 loop: CASSQLAGSYNEQFF. The CDR3 bases are TGCGCCAGCAGCCAACTAGCGGGATCCTACAATGAGCAGTTCTTC.

This clone was found once. This chain uses TRBV9 with TRBJ2-2; 10 nucleotides agree with TRBD2. Germline V CDR1 and CDR2: SGDLS, YYNGEE. The CDR3 is 16 amino acids. V shed 4 bases, J shed 2 bases, and the junction held 5 bases outside the gene matches. CDR3 protein: CASSPRLAGNTGELFF. The CDR3, as DNA: TGTGCCAGCAGCCCACGACTAGCGGGTAACACCGGGGAGCTGTTTTTT. Combining the CDR3 with reference TRBV9 and TRBJ2-2 gives the whole variable domain DSGVTQTPKHLITATGQRVTLRCSPRSGDLSVYWYQQSLDQGLQFLIQYYNGEERAKGNILERFSAQQFPDLHSELNLSSLELGDSALYFCASSPRLAGNTGELFFGEGSRLTVL.

The CDR3 DNA follows: TGTGCCAGCAGCTTAGTCGACAGGGTGATATCCGGGGAGCTGTTTTTT. It is translated as CASSLVDRVISGELFF. The V gene is TRBV7-9, the J gene TRBJ2-2; 7 bases are a match to TRBD1. The CDR3 spans 16 residues. Germline CDR1 is SEHNR and CDR2 is FQNEAQ (reference sequence). V gave up 1 base and J gave up 6 bases; unmatched junction bases: 8. The full variable domain, rest sourced from reference TRBV7-9 and TRBJ2-2, is DTGVSQNPRHKITKRGQNVTFRCDPISEHNRLYWYRQTLGQGPEFLTYFQNEAQLEKSRLLSDRFSAERPKGSFSTLEIQRTEQGDSAMYLCASSLVDRVISGELFFGEGSRLTVL.

This chain links TRBV30 with TRBJ1-4; possibly TRBD1 for D (6 bases). Trimming pared 4 bases from V and 8 bases from J, leaving 11 bases between. This CDR3 is 12 amino acids long. CDR1 and CDR2 (germline): GTSNPN, SVGIG (reference sequence). The CDR3: CAWNRAGEKLFF. The CDR3, as DNA: TGTGCCTGGAACAGGGCCGGGGAAAAACTGTTTTTT. Drawing the rest from reference TRBV30 and TRBJ1-4, the complete variable domain is SQTIHQWPATLVQPVGSPLSLECTVEGTSNPNLYWYRQAAGRGLQLLFYSVGIGQISSEVPQNLSASRPQDRQFILSSKKLLLSDSGFYLCAWNRAGEKLFFGSGTQLSVL.

V gene TRBV24-1 combines with J gene TRBJ2-3; 7 nucleotides align to TRBD2. The germline gives CDR1 KGHDR, CDR2 SFDVKD. V lost 5 bases and J lost 1; bases outside the gene matches: 2. The CDR3 spans 14 residues. The CDR3 region has the DNA TGTGCCACCAGTGTTGGGGGGGGCACAGATACGCAGTATTTT. This translates into CATSVGGGTDTQYF.

This chain joins TRBV7-3 and TRBJ2-7, with D possibly being TRBD1 (5 bases). V was clipped by 3 bases and J by 3 bases, with 9 bases between them. Germline loops: CDR1 SGHTA, CDR2 FQGTGA. The CDR3 spans 13 residues. CDR3 loop: CASSFDRNYEQYF. The CDR3, as DNA: TGTGCCAGCAGCTTTGACAGAAACTACGAGCAGTACTTC. The full variable domain, with the rest looked up from reference TRBV7-3 and TRBJ2-7, is GAGVSQTPSNKVTEKGKYVELRCDPISGHTALYWYRQSLGQGPEFLIYFQGTGAADDSGLPNDRFFAVRPEGSVSTLKIQRTERGDSAVYLCASSFDRNYEQYFGPGTRLTVT.

This chain joins TRBV10-3 and TRBJ1-3; D unclear. Per the germline V gene, CDR1 is ENHRY and CDR2 is SYGVKD. The CDR3 runs 15 residues. Trimming cost V 0 bases and J 5 bases, with 11 bases left between them. CDR3 DNA: TGTGCCATCAGTGAGTCTGCAGGACTAAGAAACACCATATATTTT. Protein product: CAISESAGLRNTIYF.

This chain uses TRBV7-8 with TRBJ1-1; no clear D. The germline CDR1 and CDR2 sequences are SGHVS and FQNEAQ. V was clipped by 0 bases and J by 7 bases, with 12 bases between them. The CDR3 has 14 amino acids. The CDR3 sequence is CASSLASGLGEAFF. The CDR3 coding sequence is TGTGCCAGCAGCTTAGCGTCCGGGTTGGGTGAAGCTTTCTTT. Based on the CDR3 plus reference TRBV7-8 and TRBJ1-1, the full variable domain is GAGVSQSPRYKVAKRGQDVALRCDPISGHVSLFWYQQALGQGPEFLTYFQNEAQLDKSGLPSDRFFAERPEGSVSTLKIQRTQQEDSAVYLCASSLASGLGEAFFGQGTRLTVV.

V is TRBV30 and J is TRBJ2-7; 8 bases match TRBD2. The CDR3 contains 14 residues. The V and J ends lost 0 bases and 2 bases, in that order; junction bases with no gene match: 3. Germline CDR1 reads GTSNPN; CDR2 reads SVGIG (reference sequence). The CDR3 nucleotides read TGTGCCTGGAGTGTGGTAGCGGGAACCTACGAGCAGTACTTC. It yields the protein CAWSVVAGTYEQYF.

The chain joins TRBV28 to TRBJ2-7; D ambiguous. V lost 5 bases and J 1 base, leaving 9 bases between the germline ends. This CDR3 spans 13 amino acids. Germline V CDR1 and CDR2: MDHEN, SYDVKM. CDR3 DNA: TGTGCCAGCAGTCCAGGCAGGTCCTACGAGCAGTACTTC. Its protein is CASSPGRSYEQYF.

This clone occurred a few times. The chain recombines TRBV5-4 with TRBJ2-2; 8 bases fit TRBD1. The CDR3 is 16 amino acids. V was pared by 4 bases and J by 5 bases, with 10 bases of the junction left unmatched. Germline assignment: CDR1 SGHNT and CDR2 YYREEE (reference sequence). The CDR3 sequence is CASSPPGQVGTGELFF. CDR3 coding DNA: TGTGCCAGCAGCCCTCCGGGACAGGTCGGGACCGGGGAGCTGTTTTTT.

The J gene is TRBJ1-5, the V gene TRBV18; 7 bases line up with TRBD1. J was trimmed by 6 bases and V by 5 bases; bases with no gene match: 4. The CDR3 is 13 amino acids. Germline V gene lookup returns CDR1 KGHSH and CDR2 LQKENI. The CDR3 DNA follows: TGTGCCAGCTCAGACAGGGATTTTCAGCCCCAGCATTTT. It is translated as CASSDRDFQPQHF. Combining the CDR3 with reference TRBV18 and TRBJ1-5 gives the whole variable domain NAGVMQNPRHLVRRRGQEARLRCSPMKGHSHVYWYRQLPEEGLKFMVYLQKENIIDESGMPKERFSAEFPKEGPSILRIQQVVRGDSAAYFCASSDRDFQPQHFGDGTRLSIL.

The V call is TRBV3-1 (or the pseudogene TRBV3-2), the J call TRBJ2-2, with D hard to call. This CDR3 is built from 16 residues. The ends were cut back, 0 bases at V and 2 bases at J, with 10 bases in the middle. Germline CDR1 and CDR2: LGHDT and YNNKEL (reference sequence). The CDR3 sequence: CASSQDLSSNTGELFF. The CDR3 DNA reads TGTGCCAGCAGCCAAGATCTCTCTTCCAACACCGGGGAGCTGTTTTTT.